One sample yielded the 32 T cell receptor beta chains listed below, sequenced in a study of CD8+ T cells in alopecia areata. Sequencing relied on a cDNA template that was reverse transcribed from extracted RNA. TCRdb's table, derived via immunoSEQ multiplex PCR, lists solely in-frame clones and lacks some. The table includes about 180,000 clones, 51% detected once. Treatment reported: oral pan-JAK inhibitor, 5-10 mg twice daily. Sample: CD8+ T cells sorted from blood, taken around week 53, from a patient treated with tofacitinib. The origin of the receptors is a human donor with alopecia areata.

The J gene is TRBJ2-7, the V gene TRBV18, with 7 bases aligning to TRBD1. The CDR3 totals 15 residues. Germline CDR1 reads KGHSH; CDR2 reads LQKENI. V shed 3 bases, J shed 2 bases, and the junction held 7 bases outside the gene matches. The CDR3 bases are TGTGCCAGCTCACCCGACCGGGACAGAACCTACGAGCAGTACTTC. Encoded protein: CASSPDRDRTYEQYF.

The chain carries TRBV7-9 and TRBJ2-5; possibly TRBD1 for D (6 bases). Germline lookup yields CDR1 SEHNR and CDR2 FQNEAQ (reference sequence). The CDR3 contains 17 residues. Trimming removed 1 base at V and 0 bases at J, with 15 bases between. DNA of the CDR3: TGTGCCAGCAGCTTAGGTGGTGGGGGCACTGACCAAGAGACCCAGTACTTC. This sequence encodes CASSLGGGGTDQETQYF.

This sequence joins TRBV5-1 and TRBJ1-2, with a weak D call TRBD1 (5 bases). Trimming stripped 0 bases from V and 2 bases from J, with 5 bases between. This CDR3 contains 13 residues. CDR1 is SGHRS and CDR2 is YFSETQ in the germline V gene. The CDR3: CASSLEGNYGYTF. The CDR3 DNA sequence: TGCGCCAGCAGCTTGGAGGGGAACTATGGCTACACCTTC. Full variable domain (rest looked up from reference TRBV5-1 and TRBJ1-2): KAGVTQTPRYLIKTRGQQVTLSCSPISGHRSVSWYQQTPGQGLQFLFEYFSETQRNKGNFPGRFSGRQFSNSRSEMNVSTLELGDSALYLCASSLEGNYGYTFGSGTRLTVV.

This clone was found a few times. This chain links TRBV4-3 with TRBJ2-2, with D perhaps TRBD1 (6 bases). Germline assignment: CDR1 LGHNA and CDR2 YSLEER. This CDR3 region has 16 residues. The V end was cut by 0 bases, the J end by 1 base, with 9 bases between. The CDR3 sequence is CASSQEVGQNTGELFF. CDR3 nucleotide sequence: TGCGCCAGCAGCCAAGAAGTGGGACAGAACACCGGGGAGCTGTTTTTT.

The chain combines TRBV5-1 with TRBJ2-7, with D uncertain. The CDR3 contains 12 residues. Trimming pared 5 bases from V and 5 bases from J, leaving 11 bases between. CDR1 SGHRS and CDR2 YFSETQ come from the germline V gene. The CDR3: CASSVRDDEQYF. DNA for the CDR3: TGCGCCAGCAGTGTCCGTGATGACGAGCAGTACTTC.

The chain links TRBV6-1 to TRBJ2-2, with D possibly TRBD2 on 6 matching bases. CDR3 size: 14 residues. Trimming took 4 bases from V and 0 from J, leaving 6 bases between them. CDR1 and CDR2 (germline): MNHNS, SASEGT. CDR3 residues: CASSGLANTGELFF. CDR3 DNA: TGTGCCAGCAGTGGACTAGCGAACACCGGGGAGCTGTTTTTT.

This clone was recorded a few times. J is TRBJ2-7 and V is TRBV29-1, with 11 bases lining up with TRBD2. Germline values: CDR1 SQVTM, CDR2 ANQGSEA. The CDR3 length is 15 residues. The trim removed 3 bases at V and 2 bases at J, leaving 6 bases unmatched. CDR3 sequence (DNA): TGCAGCGTTGAGGGACTAGCGGACCTAGCCTACGAGCAGTACTTC. Its protein is CSVEGLADLAYEQYF.

V is TRBV27 and J is TRBJ2-7; no definite D call. Germline CDR1 and CDR2: MNHEY and SMNVEV (reference sequence). The CDR3 totals 13 residues. V dropped 2 bases and J dropped 5 bases, with 10 bases sitting between them. The CDR3 DNA follows: TGTGCCAGCAGTTTACCAAGTAGAAACGAGCAGTACTTC. Encoded protein: CASSLPSRNEQYF.

The chain employs TRBV11-2 and TRBJ2-7; TRBD1 matches at 8 bases. The germline V gene has CDR1 SGHAT and CDR2 FQNNGV. The CDR3 contains 15 residues. Trimming took 5 bases from V and 4 from J; bases not matched to a gene: 10. CDR3 loop: CASSPTAGGRYEQYF. The CDR3 DNA is TGTGCCAGCAGCCCTACCGCAGGGGGCAGATACGAGCAGTACTTC.

This clone was seen a single time. The chain carries TRBV4-2 and TRBJ2-5; TRBD2 matches at 13 bases. Germline-derived CDR1 and CDR2 are LGHNA and YNFKEQ. The length of the CDR3 is 16 residues. V lost 1 base, J lost 2 bases, and 1 base stayed unmatched. CDR3 nucleotide sequence: TGTGCCAGCAGCCAAGGGACTAGCGGGGGACAAGAGACCCAGTACTTC. It yields the protein CASSQGTSGGQETQYF.

The chain carries TRBV30 and TRBJ1-1; D gene ambiguous. V was pared by 0 bases and J by 9 bases, with 11 bases between. The CDR3 has 12 amino acids. CDR1 is GTSNPN, CDR2 SVGIG, per germline (reference sequence). The CDR3 spells CAWSVLSYQAFF. The CDR3 region has the DNA TGTGCCTGGAGTGTACTGTCCTATCAAGCTTTCTTT.

A word on this clone: Since a much larger clone is just one base distant, this may be a read error. The genes are TRBV11-2 and TRBJ2-3; D ambiguous. V gave up 1 base and J gave up 1 base, with 6 bases separating them. The V gene's germline CDR1 is SGHAT and CDR2 FQNNGV. This CDR3 spans 14 amino acids. Here the CDR3 DNA reads TGTGCCAGCAGCTTAGTCCGGGGCACAGATACGCAGTATTTT. Residues: CASSLVRGTDTQYF.

The table lists this clone with many counts. The chain employs TRBV13 and TRBJ2-7; the D is unclear. The ends were cut back, 5 bases at V and 0 bases at J, with 17 bases in the middle. The CDR3 contains 16 residues. Germline loops: CDR1 PRHDT, CDR2 FYEKMQ (reference sequence). The CDR3 DNA reads TGTGCCAGCAGCGCGACGGTGGGGTCGAGCTCCTACGAGCAGTACTTC. Its translation is CASSATVGSSSYEQYF.

The CDR3 nucleotides are TGTGCCGGCACCCGAACAGGGGGCAATAATTCACCCCTCCACTTT. Translated, it gives CAGTRTGGNNSPLHF. The V and J genes are TRBV6-5 and TRBJ1-6, with 9 positions matching TRBD1. This CDR3 is built from 15 residues. Germline values: CDR1 MNHEY, CDR2 SVGAGI. The V and J ends lost 11 bases and 5 bases, in that order; junction bases with no gene match: 10.

V is TRBV5-4 and J is TRBJ1-1; D might be TRBD1 (5 bases). The CDR3 is 15 residues long. V lost 3 bases, J lost 4 bases, and 16 bases lay in between. Germline lookup yields CDR1 SGHNT and CDR2 YYREEE (reference sequence). The CDR3 here is CASSSPGTKSTEAFF. Written as DNA, the CDR3 is TGTGCCAGCAGCTCCCCCGGGACCAAGAGCACTGAAGCTTTCTTT.

This chain uses TRBV10-3 with TRBJ2-1; the D gene is possibly TRBD2 (6 bases). The V and J ends lost 4 bases and 0 bases respectively, with 13 bases between them. Germline CDR1 and CDR2: ENHRY and SYGVKD. This CDR3 comprises 16 residues. The CDR3 here is CAISGGTGPSYNEQFF. The CDR3 nucleotides are TGTGCCATCAGTGGCGGGACGGGTCCCTCCTACAATGAGCAGTTCTTC.

CDR3 sequence reads: CASSLGQVNQPQHF. The CDR3 DNA sequence: TGTGCCAGCAGCCTGGGACAGGTCAATCAGCCCCAGCATTTT. The chain recombines TRBV16 with TRBJ1-5; 8 nucleotides match TRBD1. This CDR3 spans 14 amino acids. Germline loops: CDR1 KGHSY, CDR2 FQNENV. V lost 4 bases to trimming and J lost 3 bases; unmatched junction nucleotides: 2. The entire variable domain, with the rest obtained from reference TRBV16 and TRBJ1-5, is as follows: GEEVAQTPKHLVRGEGQKAKLYCAPIKGHSYVFWYQQVLKNEFKFLISFQNENVFDETGMPKERFSAKCLPNSPCSLEIQATKLEDSAVYFCASSLGQVNQPQHFGDGTRLSIL.

The chain couples TRBV6-5 to TRBJ2-1; TRBD2 matches 8 bases. V shed 6 bases and J 10 bases; nucleotides not matched to a gene: 11. Germline assignment: CDR1 MNHEY and CDR2 SVGAGI. The CDR3 runs to 14 residues. CDR3 bases: TGTGCCAGCAGAACCGGGACTAGAGGAACCGAGCAGTTCTTC. This encodes CASRTGTRGTEQFF.

This clone was observed a single time. V and J are TRBV7-2 and TRBJ1-5; 8 bases line up with TRBD1. From germline, CDR1 is SGHTA and CDR2 FQGNSA. V shed 1 base and J 6 bases; nucleotides not matched to a gene: 8. The CDR3 covers 16 residues. CDR3 sequence (DNA): TGTGCCAGCAGCTTAGGGGGAAACAGGGGGATTCAGCCCCAGCATTTT. It yields the protein CASSLGGNRGIQPQHF.

The V gene is TRBV25-1, the J gene TRBJ1-1; 7 positions match TRBD1. Trimming at V came to 6 bases and at J to 0 bases, leaving 10 bases not matched to a gene. The germline V gene has CDR1 MGHDK and CDR2 SYGVNS. There are 16 residues in the CDR3. CDR3 sequence: CASSGQADPMNTEAFF. DNA for the CDR3: TGTGCCAGCAGCGGACAGGCAGATCCCATGAACACTGAAGCTTTCTTT.

The V gene is TRBV6-6, the J gene TRBJ1-4; D remains ambiguous. CDR1 and CDR2 from the germline V gene are MNHNY and SVGAGI (reference sequence). This CDR3 is built from 13 residues. V was pared by 10 bases and J by 5 bases, with 14 bases between. The CDR3 region is CATLDRLNEKLFF. The CDR3 coding sequence is TGTGCCACCCTGGATAGGCTGAATGAAAAACTGTTTTTT.

This chain uses TRBV27 with TRBJ1-2; weak D call: TRBD1 (5 bases). The germline gives CDR1 MNHEY, CDR2 SMNVEV (reference sequence). The V and J ends lost 6 bases and 0 bases respectively, with 14 bases between them. There are 15 residues in the CDR3. The CDR3 loop is CASRRLGETNYGYTF. CDR3 nucleotide sequence: TGTGCCAGCAGGCGACTGGGGGAAACTAACTATGGCTACACCTTC.

The chain combines TRBV2 with TRBJ1-5, with D perhaps matching TRBD1 (6 bases). In germline, CDR1 is SNHLY, CDR2 FYNNEI. CDR3 size: 15 residues. Trimming shortened V by 7 bases and J by 3 bases, and 16 bases separated the two germline ends. The CDR3 DNA sequence: TGTGCCAGCAAACGGGGGGGGGCGAACAATCAGCCCCAGCATTTT. Translation gives CASKRGGANNQPQHF.

This chain uses TRBV5-1 with TRBJ2-5; 8 bases align to TRBD1. Germline trimming cut 3 bases from V and 4 bases from J; bases unmatched to any gene: 11. The germline V gene encodes CDR1 SGHRS and CDR2 YFSETQ. This CDR3 contains 16 residues. CDR3 residues: CASSSARQGAGETQYF. The CDR3 DNA reads TGCGCCAGCAGCTCCGCGCGTCAGGGGGCGGGAGAGACCCAGTACTTC.

The CDR3 sequence is CSVFGSEAFF. The CDR3 DNA reads TGCAGCGTTTTTGGGAGTGAAGCTTTCTTT. The rearrangement uses TRBV29-1 and TRBJ1-1; no reliable D call. This CDR3 spans 10 amino acids. Trimming left V 5 bases short and J 7 bases short, with 8 bases between. Germline CDR1 is SQVTM and CDR2 is ANQGSEA. Full variable domain (rest looked up from reference TRBV29-1 and TRBJ1-1): SAVISQKPSRDICQRGTSLTIQCQVDSQVTMMFWYRQQPGQSLTLIATANQGSEATYESGFVIDKFPISRPNLTFSTLTVSNMSPEDSSIYLCSVFGSEAFFGQGTRLTVV.

In this sample, this clone turned up a few times. The J gene is TRBJ1-6, the V gene TRBV27; 8 nucleotides match TRBD1. Germline CDR1 reads MNHEY; CDR2 reads SMNVEV (reference sequence). Trimming removed 0 bases from V and 9 bases from J; junction bases left unmatched: 7. The CDR3 is 16 amino acids. CDR3 region: CASSLSPGTGPSPLHF. For the CDR3, the DNA is TGTGCCAGCAGTTTATCCCCAGGGACAGGCCCTTCACCCCTCCACTTT.

Only a few counts were recorded for this clone. The DNA for the CDR3 is TGTGCTAGTGGCTCGGACAGGGATCGGATCTACGAGCAGTACTTC. It encodes CASGSDRDRIYEQYF. The chain uses TRBV12-5 and TRBJ2-7, with 8 bases matching TRBD1. V shed 6 bases, J shed 3 bases, and the junction held 10 bases outside the gene matches. The CDR3 runs 15 residues. In germline, CDR1 is LGHNT, CDR2 FRNRAP.

V gene TRBV5-1 combines with J gene TRBJ1-1; 7 bases map to TRBD1. This CDR3 contains 15 residues. CDR1 SGHRS and CDR2 YFSETQ come from the germline V gene. Trimming took 3 bases from V and 3 from J; bases not matched to a gene: 8. This CDR3 is CASSWETGMDTEAFF. CDR3 nucleotide sequence: TGCGCCAGCAGCTGGGAGACAGGGATGGACACTGAAGCTTTCTTT. Based on the CDR3 plus reference TRBV5-1 and TRBJ1-1, the full variable domain is KAGVTQTPRYLIKTRGQQVTLSCSPISGHRSVSWYQQTPGQGLQFLFEYFSETQRNKGNFPGRFSGRQFSNSRSEMNVSTLELGDSALYLCASSWETGMDTEAFFGQGTRLTVV.

This rearrangement joins TRBV5-6 to TRBJ2-7; 7 bases line up with TRBD2. The CDR3 consists of 16 residues. CDR1 and CDR2 from the germline V gene are SGHDT and YYEEEE. After removal of 1 base from V and 3 bases from J, the junction contained 10 bases not matched to a gene. This CDR3 reads CASSLSTAGDFYEQYF. In nucleotides, the CDR3 is TGTGCCAGCAGCTTGAGTACCGCGGGGGACTTCTACGAGCAGTACTTC.

The chain is built from TRBV18 and TRBJ1-4, with a weak D call TRBD1 (5 bases). The V gene lost 2 bases and the J gene lost 3 bases, with 16 bases spanning the gap. Germline-derived CDR1 and CDR2 are KGHSH and LQKENI. The CDR3 spans 17 residues. Here the CDR3 DNA reads TGTGCCAGCTCACCATCGGGGCACTCGGGAGCTAATGAAAAACTGTTTTTT. Protein sequence: CASSPSGHSGANEKLFF.

The chain employs TRBV9 and TRBJ1-4; 8 bases are shared with TRBD1. Germline V gene lookup returns CDR1 SGDLS and CDR2 YYNGEE. The V gene end was trimmed by 3 bases and the J gene end by 8 bases; junction bases not matched to a gene: 12. The length of the CDR3 is 16 residues. The CDR3 DNA is TGTGCCAGCAGCGCCTCGACAGGGGTCGATCTAGAAAAACTGTTTTTT. Encoded protein: CASSASTGVDLEKLFF.

This clone turned up a few times. The chain is built from TRBV5-1 and TRBJ2-1; 9 bases fit TRBD1. CDR1 SGHRS and CDR2 YFSETQ come from the germline V gene. The CDR3 totals 14 residues. The V gene end was trimmed by 4 bases and the J gene end by 6 bases; junction bases not matched to a gene: 5. The CDR3: CASSATTGGNEQFF. CDR3 DNA sequence: TGCGCCAGCAGCGCAACGACAGGGGGCAATGAGCAGTTCTTC.